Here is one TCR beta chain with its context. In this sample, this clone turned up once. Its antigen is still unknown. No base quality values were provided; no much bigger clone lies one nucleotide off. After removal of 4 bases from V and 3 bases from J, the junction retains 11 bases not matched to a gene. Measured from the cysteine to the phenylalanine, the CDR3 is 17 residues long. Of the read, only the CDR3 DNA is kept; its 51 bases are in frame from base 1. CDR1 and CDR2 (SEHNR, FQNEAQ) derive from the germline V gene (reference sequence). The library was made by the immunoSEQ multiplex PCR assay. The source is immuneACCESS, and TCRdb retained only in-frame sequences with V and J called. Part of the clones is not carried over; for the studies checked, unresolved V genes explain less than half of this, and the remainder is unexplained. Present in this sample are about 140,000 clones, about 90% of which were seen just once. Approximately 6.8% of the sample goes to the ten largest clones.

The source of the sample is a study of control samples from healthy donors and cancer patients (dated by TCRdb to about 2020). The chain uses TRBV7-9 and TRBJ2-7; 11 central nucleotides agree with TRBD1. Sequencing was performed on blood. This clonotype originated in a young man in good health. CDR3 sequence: CASSSQPGQGVFYEQYF. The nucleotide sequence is TGTGCCAGCAGCTCGCAACCGGGACAGGGGGTATTCTACGAGCAGTACTTC.